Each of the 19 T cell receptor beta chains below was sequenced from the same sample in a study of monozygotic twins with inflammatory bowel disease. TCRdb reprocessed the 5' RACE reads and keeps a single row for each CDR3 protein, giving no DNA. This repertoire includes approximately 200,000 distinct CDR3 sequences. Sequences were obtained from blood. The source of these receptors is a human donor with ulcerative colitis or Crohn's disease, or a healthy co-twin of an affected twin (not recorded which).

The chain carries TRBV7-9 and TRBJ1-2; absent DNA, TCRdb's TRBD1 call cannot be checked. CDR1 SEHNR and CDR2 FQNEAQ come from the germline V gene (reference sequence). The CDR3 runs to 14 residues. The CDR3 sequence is CASSLSGTDYGYTF.

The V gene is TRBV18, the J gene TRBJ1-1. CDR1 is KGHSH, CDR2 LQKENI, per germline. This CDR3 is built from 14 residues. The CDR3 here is CASSPRQLNTEAFF.

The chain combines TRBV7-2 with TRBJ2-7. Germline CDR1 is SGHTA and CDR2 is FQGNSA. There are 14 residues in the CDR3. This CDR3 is CASSLDDGYYEQYF.

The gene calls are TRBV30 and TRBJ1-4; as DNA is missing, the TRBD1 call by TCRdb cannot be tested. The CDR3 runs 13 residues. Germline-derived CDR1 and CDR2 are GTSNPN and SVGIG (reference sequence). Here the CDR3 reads CAWRDREREKLFF.

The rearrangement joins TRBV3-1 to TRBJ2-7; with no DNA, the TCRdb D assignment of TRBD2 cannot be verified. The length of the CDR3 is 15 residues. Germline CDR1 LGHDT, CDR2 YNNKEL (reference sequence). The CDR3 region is CASSQTSGTRGEQYF.

CDR3 residues: CASSPQRGGSTDTQYF. This chain uses TRBV6-1 with TRBJ2-3; the TRBD2 assignment by TCRdb is unverifiable without DNA. The CDR3 runs to 16 residues. Germline CDR1 reads MNHNS; CDR2 reads SASEGT.

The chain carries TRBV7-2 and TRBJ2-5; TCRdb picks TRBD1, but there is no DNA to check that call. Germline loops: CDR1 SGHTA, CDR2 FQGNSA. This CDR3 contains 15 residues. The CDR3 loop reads CASSARQPRQETQYF.

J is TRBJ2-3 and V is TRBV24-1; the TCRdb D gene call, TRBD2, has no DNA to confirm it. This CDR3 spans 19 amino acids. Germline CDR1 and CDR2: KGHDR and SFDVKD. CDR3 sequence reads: CATSDFPLAGGLHTDTQYF.

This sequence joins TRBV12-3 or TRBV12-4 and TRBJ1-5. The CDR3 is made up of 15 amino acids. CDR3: CASKDGMGSNQPQHF.

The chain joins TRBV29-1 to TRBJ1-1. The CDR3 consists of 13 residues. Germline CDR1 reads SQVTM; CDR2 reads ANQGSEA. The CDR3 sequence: CSVTYSENTEAFF.

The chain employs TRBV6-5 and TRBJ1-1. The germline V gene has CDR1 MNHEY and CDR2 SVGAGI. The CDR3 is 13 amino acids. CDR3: CAGSYEGYTEAFF.

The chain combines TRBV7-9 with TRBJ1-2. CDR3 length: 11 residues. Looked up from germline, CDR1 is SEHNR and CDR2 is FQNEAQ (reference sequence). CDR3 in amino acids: CASSLLRGYTF.

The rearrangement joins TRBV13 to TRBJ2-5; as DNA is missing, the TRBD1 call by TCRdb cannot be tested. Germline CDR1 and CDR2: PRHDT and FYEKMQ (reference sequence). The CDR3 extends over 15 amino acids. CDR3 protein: CASTLDGGRQETQYF.

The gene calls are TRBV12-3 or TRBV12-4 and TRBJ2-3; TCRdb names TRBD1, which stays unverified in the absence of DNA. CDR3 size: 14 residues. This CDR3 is CASSPGSGSDTQYF.

The CDR3 loop reads CASSLGVDGYTF. V usage is TRBV12-3 or TRBV12-4 and J usage is TRBJ1-2. CDR3 length equals 12 residues.

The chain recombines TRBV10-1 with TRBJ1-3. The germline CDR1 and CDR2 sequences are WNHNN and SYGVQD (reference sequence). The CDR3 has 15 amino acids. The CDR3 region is CASRREMSSGNTIYF.

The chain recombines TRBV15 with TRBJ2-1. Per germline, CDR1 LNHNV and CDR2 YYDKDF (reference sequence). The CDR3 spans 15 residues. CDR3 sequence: CATSREELLTNEQFF.

The CDR3 loop reads CASSLDWGQPQHF. The chain carries TRBV11-2 and TRBJ1-5. The CDR3 is 13 amino acids. Germline values: CDR1 SGHAT, CDR2 FQNNGV.

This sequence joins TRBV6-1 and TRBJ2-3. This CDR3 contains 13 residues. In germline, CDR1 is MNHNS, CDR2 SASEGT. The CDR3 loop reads CASSLDLLDTQYF.